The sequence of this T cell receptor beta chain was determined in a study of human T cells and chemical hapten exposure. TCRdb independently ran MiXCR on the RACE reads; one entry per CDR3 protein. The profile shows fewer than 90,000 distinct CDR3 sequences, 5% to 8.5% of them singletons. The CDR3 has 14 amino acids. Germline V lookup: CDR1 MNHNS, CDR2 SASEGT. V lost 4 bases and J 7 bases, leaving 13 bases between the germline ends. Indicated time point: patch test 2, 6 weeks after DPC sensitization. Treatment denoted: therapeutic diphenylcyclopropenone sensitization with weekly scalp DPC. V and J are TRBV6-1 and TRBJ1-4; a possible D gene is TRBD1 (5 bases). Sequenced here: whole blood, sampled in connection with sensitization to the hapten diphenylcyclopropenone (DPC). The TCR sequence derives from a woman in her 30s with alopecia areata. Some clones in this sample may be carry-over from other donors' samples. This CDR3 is CASSGRGGGEKLFF. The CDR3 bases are TGTGCCAGCAGTGGACGTGGGGGTGGTGAAAAACTGTTTTTT.